This T cell receptor (beta chain) stems from a study of blood T cell repertoires in COVID-19. This clone came up once. Measured with immunoSEQ multiplex PCR; TCRdb has only the in-frame clones, and not every one. The sample yields around 250,000 clones, around 86% seen once. Deletions cut 8 bases from V and 4 bases from J, with 14 bases between. The CDR3 totals 13 residues. CDR1 and CDR2 (germline): SNHLY, FYNNEI. The clonotype was recovered from a woman aged 70-85 years with active or convalescent COVID-19. The chain uses TRBV2 and TRBJ1-2, with a tentative D call TRBD1 (5 bases). Sequencing was carried out using peripheral blood. Here the CDR3 reads CASRSPGFYGYTF. The CDR3 DNA is TGTGCCAGCCGCTCTCCAGGGTTCTATGGCTACACCTTC.